These 24 T cell receptor beta chains originate from one sample sequenced in a study of cytomegalovirus exposure and HLA in healthy donors. Primers: 60 Vbeta forward and 13 Jbeta reverse. TCRdb's table, derived via immunoSEQ multiplex PCR, lists solely in-frame clones and lacks some. The table shows 210,000 or so clones, with over 65% occurring only once. Sequenced: PBMCs. Receptors originate from a human donor in good health.

V is TRBV7-2 and J is TRBJ1-2, with TRBD1 identical over 7 bases. Germline CDR1 is SGHTA and CDR2 is FQGNSA. This CDR3 has 13 amino acids. Trimming took 5 bases from V and 4 from J; bases not matched to a gene: 4. In DNA, the CDR3 is TGTGCCAGCAGCCGTACAGGGGCCTATGGCTACACCTTC. Translated: CASSRTGAYGYTF. The whole variable domain, remainder taken from reference TRBV7-2 and TRBJ1-2, is GAGVSQSPSNKVTEKGKDVELRCDPISGHTALYWYRQSLGQGLEFLIYFQGNSAPDKSGLPSDRFSAERTGGSVSTLTIQRTQQEDSAVYLCASSRTGAYGYTFGSGTRLTVV.

The chain is built from TRBV6-5 and TRBJ2-7; no firm D call. The CDR3 is 10 residues long. The germline V gene encodes CDR1 MNHEY and CDR2 SVGAGI. Trimming cost V 4 bases and J 5 bases, with 3 bases left between them. The CDR3 sequence is CASSSDEQYF. Here the CDR3 DNA reads TGTGCCAGCAGTTCGGACGAGCAGTACTTC.

This clone came up a few times. J is TRBJ2-2 and V is TRBV19; 7 nucleotides match TRBD1. This CDR3 region has 14 residues. The V gene end was trimmed by 6 bases and the J gene end by 4 bases; junction bases not matched to a gene: 5. Looked up from germline, CDR1 is LNHDA and CDR2 is SQIVND (reference sequence). In DNA, the CDR3 is TGTGCCAGTAGCATGGACAGGATCACCGGGGAGCTGTTTTTT. Protein sequence: CASSMDRITGELFF.

This clone was detected a few times. V usage is TRBV13 and J usage is TRBJ2-5; a weak D match, TRBD2 (5 bases). Trimming took off 6 bases at V and 5 bases at J, with 22 bases between the two ends. This CDR3 has 16 amino acids. Per germline, CDR1 PRHDT and CDR2 FYEKMQ (reference sequence). CDR3 DNA sequence: TGTGCCAGCAGTCGGCAGGAGGTGCGACATACTGAGACCCAGTACTTC. Protein: CASSRQEVRHTETQYF. Supplemented by reference TRBV13 and TRBJ2-5, the full variable domain reads AAGVIQSPRHLIKEKRETATLKCYPIPRHDTVYWYQQGPGQDPQFLISFYEKMQSDKGSIPDRFSAQQFSDYHSELNMSSLELGDSALYFCASSRQEVRHTETQYFGPGTRLLVL.

This sequence joins TRBV7-3 and TRBJ1-5; TRBD1 agrees at 12 bases. This CDR3 is 15 amino acids long. The J segment lost 6 bases and the V segment lost 5 bases, leaving 5 bases of the junction unmatched. Germline V CDR1 and CDR2: SGHTA, FQGTGA. CDR3 residues: CASSPGTGGTQPQHF. CDR3 nucleotide sequence: TGTGCCAGCAGCCCTGGGACAGGGGGCACTCAGCCCCAGCATTTT.

The chain employs TRBV27 and TRBJ2-3; TRBD2 is a possible D gene (8 bases). The CDR3 consists of 20 residues. Germline CDR1 is MNHEY and CDR2 is SMNVEV (reference sequence). V was clipped by 3 bases and J by 4 bases, with 29 bases between them. CDR3 in amino acids: CASSLKTGFRTSQGADTQYF. DNA for the CDR3: TGTGCCAGCAGTTTGAAGACAGGGTTCCGGACTAGCCAAGGTGCAGATACGCAGTATTTT.

This chain joins TRBV18 and TRBJ2-7; D gene uncertain. The CDR3 sequence is 12 residues long. CDR1 KGHSH and CDR2 LQKENI come from the germline V gene. V was pared by 4 bases and J by 0 bases, with 4 bases between. The CDR3 region has the DNA TGTGCCAGCTCACGCGACTCCTACGAGCAGTACTTC. Translation: CASSRDSYEQYF.

The rearrangement links TRBV6-5 to TRBJ1-1; D is uncertain. The CDR3 has 14 amino acids. Germline V gives CDR1 MNHEY, CDR2 SVGAGI. Trimming shortened V by 3 bases and J by 2 bases, and 10 bases separated the two germline ends. The CDR3 loop is CASSYSAPNTEAFF. CDR3 sequence (DNA): TGTGCCAGCAGTTATAGTGCCCCAAACACTGAAGCTTTCTTT.

This clone was recorded a few times. This sequence joins TRBV2 and TRBJ2-5, with D unclear. Germline V CDR1 and CDR2: SNHLY, FYNNEI. Between the trimmed V and J ends, which lost 3 bases and 0 bases, there was a span of 5 bases. The CDR3 covers 13 residues. CDR3 DNA: TGTGCCAGCAGTGAGGGCAACCAAGAGACCCAGTACTTC. It translates to CASSEGNQETQYF.

CDR3 loop: CAGQDSNQPQHF. The CDR3 nucleotides are TGTGCCGGGCAGGATAGCAATCAGCCCCAGCATTTT. The chain links TRBV28 to TRBJ1-5, with D hard to call. This CDR3 has 12 residues. V gave up 11 bases and J gave up 0 bases, with 8 bases separating them. CDR1 MDHEN and CDR2 SYDVKM come from the germline V gene.

The V call is TRBV19, the J call TRBJ1-1, with 9 bases matching TRBD1. Germline CDR1 is LNHDA and CDR2 is SQIVND (reference sequence). The CDR3 sequence is 13 residues long. V was pared by 7 bases and J by 7 bases, with 7 bases of the junction left unmatched. The CDR3 DNA reads as TGTGCCAGTACCCTACTGACAGGGGGTGAAGCTTTCTTT. This gives the protein CASTLLTGGEAFF.

This chain links TRBV7-6 with TRBJ1-4, with D uncertain. CDR3 length equals 15 residues. The germline gives CDR1 SGHVS, CDR2 FNYEAQ. V lost 2 bases, J lost 0 bases, and 7 bases lay in between. For the CDR3, the DNA is TGTGCCAGCAGCTTACGCGGAGCAACTAATGAAAAACTGTTTTTT. Protein sequence: CASSLRGATNEKLFF.

The chain couples TRBV4-1 to TRBJ2-3; 7 nucleotides align to TRBD2. J gave up 8 bases and V 2 bases, and 4 bases lay outside the gene matches. The germline gives CDR1 MGHRA, CDR2 YSYEKL. This CDR3 spans 13 amino acids. The CDR3 coding sequence is TGCGCCAGCAGCCAAACTAGCGCCGGTACGCAGTATTTT. This sequence encodes CASSQTSAGTQYF.

The chain has TRBV2 and TRBJ2-1, with 9 bases fitting TRBD2. Trimming cost V 6 bases and J 8 bases; bases outside gene matches: 17. The germline V gene encodes CDR1 SNHLY and CDR2 FYNNEI. This CDR3 has 17 residues. In DNA form, the CDR3 reads TGTGCCAGCAGGGACGGGGGGAGCGGGAGGTGGTTCTATGAGCAGTTCTTC. This translates into CASRDGGSGRWFYEQFF.

The chain employs TRBV10-2 and TRBJ2-5; 12 nucleotides agree with TRBD2. Trimming took 0 bases from V and 1 from J; bases not matched to a gene: 6. The CDR3 is 18 residues long. Germline loops: CDR1 WSHSY, CDR2 SAAADI. The CDR3 DNA follows: TGCGCCAGCAGTGAGTCGGGACTAGCGGGTAGATTCCAAGAGACCCAGTACTTC. Translating gives CASSESGLAGRFQETQYF.

The rearrangement links TRBV11-2 to TRBJ2-1; weak D call: TRBD2 (5 bases). V lost 9 bases to trimming and J lost 5 bases, with 20 bases between them. The length of the CDR3 is 15 residues. From germline, CDR1 is SGHAT and CDR2 FQNNGV. CDR3 loop: CASRESGSGNNEQFF. CDR3 nucleotides: TGTGCCAGTAGAGAGAGCGGTTCTGGGAACAATGAGCAGTTCTTC. Full variable domain (remainder filled in from reference TRBV11-2 and TRBJ2-1): EAGVAQSPRYKIIEKRQSVAFWCNPISGHATLYWYQQILGQGPKLLIQFQNNGVVDDSQLPKDRFSAERLKGVDSTLKIQPAKLEDSAVYLCASRESGSGNNEQFFGPGTRLTVL.

The rearrangement links TRBV21-1 to TRBJ1-2; the tabulated D call, TRBD1, remains unverified against the DNA. TRBV21-1 is a pseudogene locus. The CDR3 has 14 residues. CDR3 residues: CASKPQGAGYGYTF. In nucleotides, the CDR3 is TGTGCCAGCAAACCTCAGGGGGCAGGGTATGGCTACACCTTC.

This sequence joins TRBV4-2 and TRBJ2-1; no clear D. Trimming took off 2 bases at V and 12 bases at J, with 14 bases between the two ends. The CDR3 loop spans 13 amino acids. Looked up from germline, CDR1 is LGHNA and CDR2 is YNFKEQ. CDR3 nucleotide sequence: TGTGCCAGCAGCCAATCACGCGGAGAGTGGCAGTTCTTC. Translation gives CASSQSRGEWQFF.

This clone was seen only once. The V and J genes are TRBV29-1 and TRBJ2-1; a possible D gene is TRBD1 (6 bases). The CDR3 runs to 13 residues. Trimming left V 4 bases short and J 8 bases short, with 15 bases between. The germline V gene has CDR1 SQVTM and CDR2 ANQGSEA. The CDR3 region has the DNA TGCAGCGTTGTTTCAGGGGAGCAATATGAGCAGTTCTTC. Translated: CSVVSGEQYEQFF.

The chain carries TRBV5-4 and TRBJ2-1; D may be TRBD2 (6 bases). The germline CDR1 and CDR2 sequences are SGHNT and YYREEE (reference sequence). Trimming left V 3 bases short and J 7 bases short, with 14 bases between. There are 14 residues in the CDR3. CDR3 nucleotides: TGTGCCAGCAGCTCCGGGGGTAGCCAGAATGAGCAGTTCTTC. Protein: CASSSGGSQNEQFF.

This clone was detected only once. The chain employs TRBV9 and TRBJ2-1, with a weak D call TRBD2 (6 bases). This CDR3 is 13 amino acids long. The germline V gene encodes CDR1 SGDLS and CDR2 YYNGEE. Trimming removed 3 bases at V and 6 bases at J, with 10 bases between. The CDR3 DNA is TGTGCCAGCAGCGGTGGCGGGGTCAATGAGCAGTTCTTC. The encoded protein is CASSGGGVNEQFF.

V and J are TRBV5-6 and TRBJ2-1; 9 bases agree with TRBD1. The CDR3 covers 15 residues. The germline V gene encodes CDR1 SGHDT and CDR2 YYEEEE. The V and J ends lost 2 bases and 5 bases, in that order; junction bases with no gene match: 5. This CDR3 is CASSFRDRDDNEQFF. Written as DNA, the CDR3 is TGTGCCAGCAGCTTCCGGGACAGGGACGACAATGAGCAGTTCTTC.

The V call is TRBV7-3, the J call TRBJ2-2; TRBD1 agrees at 10 bases. This CDR3 comprises 17 residues. From germline, CDR1 is SGHTA and CDR2 FQGTGA. The V gene end was trimmed by 6 bases and the J gene end by 5 bases; junction bases not matched to a gene: 12. The CDR3 is CASSRTGGFGGTGELFF. CDR3 nucleotide sequence: TGTGCCAGCAGTCGGACAGGGGGTTTTGGAGGGACCGGGGAGCTGTTTTTT.

The V call is TRBV28, the J call TRBJ1-5; unclear D gene. Deletions cut 3 bases from V and 6 bases from J, with 6 bases between. This CDR3 has 12 residues. CDR1 and CDR2 from the germline V gene are MDHEN and SYDVKM. CDR3 amino acids: CASSFYSQPQHF. In DNA form, the CDR3 reads TGTGCCAGCAGTTTCTACAGTCAGCCCCAGCATTTT.